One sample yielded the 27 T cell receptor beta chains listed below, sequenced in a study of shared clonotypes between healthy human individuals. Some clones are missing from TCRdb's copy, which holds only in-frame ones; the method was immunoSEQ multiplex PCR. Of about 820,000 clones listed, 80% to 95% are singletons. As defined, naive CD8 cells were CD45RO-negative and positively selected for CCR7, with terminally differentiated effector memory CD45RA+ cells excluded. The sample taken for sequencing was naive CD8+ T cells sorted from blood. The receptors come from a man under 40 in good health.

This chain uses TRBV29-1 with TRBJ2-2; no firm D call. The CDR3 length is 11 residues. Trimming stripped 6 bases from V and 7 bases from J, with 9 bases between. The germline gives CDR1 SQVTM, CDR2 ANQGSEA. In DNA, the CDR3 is TGCAGCGTAACCGCGAGCGGGGAGCTGTTTTTT. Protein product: CSVTASGELFF.

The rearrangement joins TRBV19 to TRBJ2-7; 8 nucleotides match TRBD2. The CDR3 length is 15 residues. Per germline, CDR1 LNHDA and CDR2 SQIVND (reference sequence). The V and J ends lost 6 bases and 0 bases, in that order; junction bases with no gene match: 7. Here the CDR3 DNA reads TGTGCCAGTAGCTTGACTAGCGCGAGCTCCTACGAGCAGTACTTC. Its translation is CASSLTSASSYEQYF.

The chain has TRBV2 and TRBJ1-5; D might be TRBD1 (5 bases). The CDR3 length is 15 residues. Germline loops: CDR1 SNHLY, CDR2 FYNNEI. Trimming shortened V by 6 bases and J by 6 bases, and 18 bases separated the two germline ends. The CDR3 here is CASSLTGLPIQPQHF. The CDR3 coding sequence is TGTGCCAGCAGCTTAACGGGACTGCCGATTCAGCCCCAGCATTTT.

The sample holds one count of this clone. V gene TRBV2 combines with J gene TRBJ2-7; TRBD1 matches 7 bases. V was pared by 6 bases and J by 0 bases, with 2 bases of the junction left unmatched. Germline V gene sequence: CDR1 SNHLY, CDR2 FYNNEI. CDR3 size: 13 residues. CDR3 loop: CASRGTDSYEQYF. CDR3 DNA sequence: TGTGCCAGCAGAGGGACAGACTCCTACGAGCAGTACTTC.

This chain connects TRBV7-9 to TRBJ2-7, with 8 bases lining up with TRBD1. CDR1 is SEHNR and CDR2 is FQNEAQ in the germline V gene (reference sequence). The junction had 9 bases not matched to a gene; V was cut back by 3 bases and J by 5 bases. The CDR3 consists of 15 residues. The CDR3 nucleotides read TGTGCCAGCAGCTTCTCGACAGGGGTCTACCACGAGCAGTACTTC. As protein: CASSFSTGVYHEQYF.

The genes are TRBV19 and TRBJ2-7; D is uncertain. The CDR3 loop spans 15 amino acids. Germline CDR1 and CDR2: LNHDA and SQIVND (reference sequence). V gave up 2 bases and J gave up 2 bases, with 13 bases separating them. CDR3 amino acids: CASSIMLDLTYEQYF. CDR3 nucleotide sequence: TGTGCCAGTAGTATAATGCTAGACCTTACCTACGAGCAGTACTTC.

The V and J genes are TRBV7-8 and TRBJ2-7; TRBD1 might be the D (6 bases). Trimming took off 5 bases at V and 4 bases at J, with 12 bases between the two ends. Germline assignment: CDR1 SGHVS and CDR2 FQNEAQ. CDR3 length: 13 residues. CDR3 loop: CASSPQGRYEQYF. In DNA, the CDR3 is TGTGCCAGCAGCCCCCAGGGGCGGTACGAGCAGTACTTC.

The CDR3 is CAWSVLKTPGDTQYF. The CDR3 nucleotides read TGTGCCTGGAGTGTACTGAAGACACCGGGAGATACGCAGTATTTT. V usage is TRBV30 and J usage is TRBJ2-3; D is unresolved. Trimming stripped 0 bases from V and 5 bases from J, with 15 bases between. The CDR3 runs to 15 residues. Germline loops: CDR1 GTSNPN, CDR2 SVGIG (reference sequence). Drawing the rest from reference TRBV30 and TRBJ2-3, the complete variable domain is SQTIHQWPATLVQPVGSPLSLECTVEGTSNPNLYWYRQAAGRGLQLLFYSVGIGQISSEVPQNLSASRPQDRQFILSSKKLLLSDSGFYLCAWSVLKTPGDTQYFGPGTRLTVL.

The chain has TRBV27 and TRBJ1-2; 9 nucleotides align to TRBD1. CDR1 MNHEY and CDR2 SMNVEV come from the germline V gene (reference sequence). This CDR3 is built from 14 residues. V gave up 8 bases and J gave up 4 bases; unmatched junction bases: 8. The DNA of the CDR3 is TGTGCCAGCGGACATGGGGGACAGGGCTATGGCTACACCTTC. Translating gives CASGHGGQGYGYTF.

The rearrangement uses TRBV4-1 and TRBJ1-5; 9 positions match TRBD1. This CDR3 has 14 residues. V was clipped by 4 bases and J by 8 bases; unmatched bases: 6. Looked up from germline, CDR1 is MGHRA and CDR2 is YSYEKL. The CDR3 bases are TGCGCCAGCAGCCTGGGGACAGGGCCGGAGCCCCAGCATTTT. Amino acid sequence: CASSLGTGPEPQHF.

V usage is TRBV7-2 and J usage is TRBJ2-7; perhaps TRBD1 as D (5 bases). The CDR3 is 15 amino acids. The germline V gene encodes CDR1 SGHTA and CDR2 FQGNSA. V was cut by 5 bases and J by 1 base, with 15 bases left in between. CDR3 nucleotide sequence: TGTGCCAGCAGCCTGGAGACAGTCACTTCCTACGAGCAGTACTTC. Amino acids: CASSLETVTSYEQYF.

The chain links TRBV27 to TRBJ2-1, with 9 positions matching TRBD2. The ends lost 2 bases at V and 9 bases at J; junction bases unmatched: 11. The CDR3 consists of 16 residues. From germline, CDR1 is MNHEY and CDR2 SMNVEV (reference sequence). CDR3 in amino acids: CASSLLPSGTLREQFF. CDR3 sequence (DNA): TGTGCCAGCAGTTTACTCCCTAGCGGGACTCTTCGTGAGCAGTTCTTC.

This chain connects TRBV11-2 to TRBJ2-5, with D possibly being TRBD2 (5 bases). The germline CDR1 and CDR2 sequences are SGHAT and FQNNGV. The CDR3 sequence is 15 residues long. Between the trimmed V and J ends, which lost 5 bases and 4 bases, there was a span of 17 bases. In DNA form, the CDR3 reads TGTGCCAGCAGCCCGGAGGACTCCCGCGGAGAGACCCAGTACTTC. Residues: CASSPEDSRGETQYF. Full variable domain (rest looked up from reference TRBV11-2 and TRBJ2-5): EAGVAQSPRYKIIEKRQSVAFWCNPISGHATLYWYQQILGQGPKLLIQFQNNGVVDDSQLPKDRFSAERLKGVDSTLKIQPAKLEDSAVYLCASSPEDSRGETQYFGPGTRLLVL.

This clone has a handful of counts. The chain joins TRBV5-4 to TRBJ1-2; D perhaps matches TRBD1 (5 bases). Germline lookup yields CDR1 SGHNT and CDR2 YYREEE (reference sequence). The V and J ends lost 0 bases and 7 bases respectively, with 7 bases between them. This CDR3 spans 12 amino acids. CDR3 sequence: CASSLDGGGYTF. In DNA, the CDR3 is TGTGCCAGCAGCTTGGATGGGGGTGGCTACACCTTC.

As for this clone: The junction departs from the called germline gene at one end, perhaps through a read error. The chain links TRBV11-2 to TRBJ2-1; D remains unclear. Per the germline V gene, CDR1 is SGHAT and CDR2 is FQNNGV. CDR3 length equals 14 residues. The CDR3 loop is CASSLDRWSRPDVF. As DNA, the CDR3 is TGTGCCAGCAGCTTAGATCGATGGAGCCGTCCCGACGTCTTC.

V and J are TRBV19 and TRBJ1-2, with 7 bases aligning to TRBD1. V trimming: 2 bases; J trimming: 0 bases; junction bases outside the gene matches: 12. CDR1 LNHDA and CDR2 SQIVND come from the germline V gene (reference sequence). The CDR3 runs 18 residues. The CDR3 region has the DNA TGTGCCAGTAGTATAAATCATATGGGGACAGCAGCTAACTATGGCTACACCTTC. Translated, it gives CASSINHMGTAANYGYTF.

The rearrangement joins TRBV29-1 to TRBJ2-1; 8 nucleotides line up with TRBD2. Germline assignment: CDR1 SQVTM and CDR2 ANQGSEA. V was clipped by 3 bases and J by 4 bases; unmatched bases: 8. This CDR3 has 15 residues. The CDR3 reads CSVEPWTSSYNEQFF. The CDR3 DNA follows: TGCAGCGTTGAGCCCTGGACTAGCAGTTACAATGAGCAGTTCTTC.

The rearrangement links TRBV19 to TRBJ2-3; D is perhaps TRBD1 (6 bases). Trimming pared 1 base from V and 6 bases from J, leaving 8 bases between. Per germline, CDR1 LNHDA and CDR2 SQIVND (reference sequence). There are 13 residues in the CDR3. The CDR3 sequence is CASSIVQGDTQYF. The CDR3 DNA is TGTGCCAGTAGTATAGTTCAGGGGGATACGCAGTATTTT.

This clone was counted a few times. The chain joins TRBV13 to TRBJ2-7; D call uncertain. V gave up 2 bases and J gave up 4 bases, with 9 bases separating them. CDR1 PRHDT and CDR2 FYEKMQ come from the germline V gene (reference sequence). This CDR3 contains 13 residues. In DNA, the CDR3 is TGTGCCAGCAGCTTATTTGGTGGGTACGAGCAGTACTTC. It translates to CASSLFGGYEQYF.

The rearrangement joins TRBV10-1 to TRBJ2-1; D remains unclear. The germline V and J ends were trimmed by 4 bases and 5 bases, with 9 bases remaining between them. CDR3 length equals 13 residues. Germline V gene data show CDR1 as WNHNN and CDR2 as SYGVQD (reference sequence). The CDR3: CASSGRTDNEQFF. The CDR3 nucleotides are TGCGCCAGCAGTGGAAGAACAGACAATGAGCAGTTCTTC.

CDR3 loop: CSAQSAGAGTQYF. CDR3 nucleotide sequence: TGCAGCGCACAAAGCGCAGGGGCAGGGACCCAGTACTTC. The V call is TRBV29-1, the J call TRBJ2-5; D perhaps matches TRBD1 (6 bases). Trimming cost V 7 bases and J 7 bases, with 19 bases left between them. This CDR3 comprises 13 residues. Germline V gene sequence: CDR1 SQVTM, CDR2 ANQGSEA.

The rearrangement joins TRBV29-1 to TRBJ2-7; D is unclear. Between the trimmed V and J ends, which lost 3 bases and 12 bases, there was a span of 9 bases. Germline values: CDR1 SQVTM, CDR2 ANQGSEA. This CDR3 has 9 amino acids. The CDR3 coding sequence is TGCAGCGTTGACACAGCTCGGTACTTC. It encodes CSVDTARYF.

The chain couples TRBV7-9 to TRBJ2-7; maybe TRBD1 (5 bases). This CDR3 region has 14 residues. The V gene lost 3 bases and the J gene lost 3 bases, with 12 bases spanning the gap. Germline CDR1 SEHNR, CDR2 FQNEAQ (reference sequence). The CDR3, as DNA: TGTGCCAGCAGCTTCACAGGAAAGGTCTACGAGCAGTACTTC. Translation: CASSFTGKVYEQYF. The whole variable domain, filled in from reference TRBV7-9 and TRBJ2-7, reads DTGVSQNPRHKITKRGQNVTFRCDPISEHNRLYWYRQTLGQGPEFLTYFQNEAQLEKSRLLSDRFSAERPKGSFSTLEIQRTEQGDSAMYLCASSFTGKVYEQYFGPGTRLTVT.

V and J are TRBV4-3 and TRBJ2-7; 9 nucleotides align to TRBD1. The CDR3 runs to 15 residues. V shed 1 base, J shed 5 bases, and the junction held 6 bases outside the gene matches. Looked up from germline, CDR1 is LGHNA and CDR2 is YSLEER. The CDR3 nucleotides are TGCGCCAGCAGCCAAGCGGGACAGGGTATTGACGAGCAGTACTTC. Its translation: CASSQAGQGIDEQYF.

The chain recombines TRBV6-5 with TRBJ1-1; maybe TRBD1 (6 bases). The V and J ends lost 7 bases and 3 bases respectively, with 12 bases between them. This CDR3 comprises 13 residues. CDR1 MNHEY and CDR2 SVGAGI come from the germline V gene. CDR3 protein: CASIGGPYTEAFF. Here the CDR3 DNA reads TGTGCCAGCATCGGGGGGCCATACACTGAAGCTTTCTTT.

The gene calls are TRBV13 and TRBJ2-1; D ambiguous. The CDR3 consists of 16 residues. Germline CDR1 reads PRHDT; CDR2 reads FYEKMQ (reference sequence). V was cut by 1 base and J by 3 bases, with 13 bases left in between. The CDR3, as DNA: TGTGCCAGCAGCTTAGTAGGCCTAGGCGTCTACAATGAGCAGTTCTTC. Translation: CASSLVGLGVYNEQFF.

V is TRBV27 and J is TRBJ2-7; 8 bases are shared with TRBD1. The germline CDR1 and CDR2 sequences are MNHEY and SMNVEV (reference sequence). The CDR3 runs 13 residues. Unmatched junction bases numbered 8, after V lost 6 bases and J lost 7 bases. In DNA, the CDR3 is TGTGCCAGCAGCGACAGGGGCTGGGGGGAGCAGTACTTC. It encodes CASSDRGWGEQYF.